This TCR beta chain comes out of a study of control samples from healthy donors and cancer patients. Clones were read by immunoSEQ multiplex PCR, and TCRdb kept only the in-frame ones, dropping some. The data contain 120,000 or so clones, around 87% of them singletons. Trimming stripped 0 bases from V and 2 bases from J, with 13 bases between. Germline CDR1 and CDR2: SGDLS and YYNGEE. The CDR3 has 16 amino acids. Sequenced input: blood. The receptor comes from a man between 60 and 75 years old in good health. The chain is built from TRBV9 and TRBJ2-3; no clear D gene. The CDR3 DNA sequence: TGTGCCAGCAGCGTAGTAGGATCAGTGACCACAGATACGCAGTATTTT. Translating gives CASSVVGSVTTDTQYF. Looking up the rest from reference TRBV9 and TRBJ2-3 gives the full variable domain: DSGVTQTPKHLITATGQRVTLRCSPRSGDLSVYWYQQSLDQGLQFLIQYYNGEERAKGNILERFSAQQFPDLHSELNLSSLELGDSALYFCASSVVGSVTTDTQYFGPGTRLTVL.